This T cell receptor beta chain was retrieved from a study of immune evolution from preneoplasia to lung adenocarcinoma. Study-wide context: HLA loss of heterozygosity: around 6.5% AIS, about 15% MIA, over 25% ADC, none AAH. Study-wide results and limits: Highest clonality occurred in KRAS-mutant, not EGFR-mutant or double wild-type, nodules. Later-stage lesions seemingly showed higher T cell density and diversity than normal lung.

The method was immunoSEQ multiplex PCR; TCRdb's version includes in-frame clones alone and lacks a portion of them. In the table there are around 1,700 clones, 70% to 85% of which are singletons. Turning to this clone: Its specificity is unknown.

V was clipped by 2 bases and J by 3 bases, with 14 bases between them. Germline lookup yields CDR1 MDHEN and CDR2 SYDVKM. This CDR3 is built from 16 residues. The genes are TRBV28 and TRBJ2-1, with a weak D call TRBD1 (6 bases). The clonotype was recovered from a person between 50 and 60 years old with lung adenocarcinoma. The sequencing sample was made of FFPE invasive lung adenocarcinoma tissue. CDR3 amino acids: CASSLVQGQIYNEQFF. Written as DNA, the CDR3 is TGTGCCAGCAGTTTAGTTCAGGGGCAAATCTACAATGAGCAGTTCTTC.